This T cell receptor (beta chain) came from a study of Ad26.COV2.S vaccination and SARS-CoV-2 variants. As for the study in general: Once, or twice with 56 days between doses, Ad26.COV2.S was given intramuscularly.

On this clone itself: Its target is not known.

The method was immunoSEQ multiplex PCR; TCRdb's version includes in-frame clones alone and lacks a portion of them. The data contain fewer than 500,000 clones, about 88% of them seen just once; the ten biggest clones take up approximately 2.5%. Treatment given: some 19 received Ad26.COV2.S at low or high dose, single or two shots; a few received placebo; per-sample allocation not given. Each sample was drawn 63 days after the first injection (of vaccine or placebo). Study-wide points: Among vaccine recipients, spike-specific TCR breadth exceeded that of placebo recipients.

V gave up 0 bases and J gave up 0 bases, with 9 bases separating them. Germline loops: CDR1 LNHNV, CDR2 YYDKDF (reference sequence). CDR3 length: 17 residues. The chain links TRBV15 to TRBJ1-6; D is undetermined. This TCR derives from a person between 18 and 59 years old who received the Ad26.COV2.S COVID-19 vaccine or a placebo. This specimen was peripheral blood, taken in a trial of Ad26.COV2.S vaccine versus placebo. The CDR3 reads CATSRESTVSYNSPLHF. CDR3 DNA: TGTGCCACCAGCAGAGAGTCAACGGTCTCCTATAATTCACCCCTCCACTTT.